Below are 10 T cell receptor beta chains sequenced from a single sample in a study of blood T cell repertoires in COVID-19. This table comes from immunoSEQ multiplex PCR, and its TCRdb copy is limited to in-frame clones, with some not included. The repertoire holds around 250,000 clones, with 86% as singletons. Sequenced material: peripheral blood. The receptors come from a man aged 40-50 years with active or convalescent COVID-19.

In this sample, this clone turned up once. CDR3 in amino acids: CASSQVLLAGEGAKNIQYF. CDR3 in DNA: TGTGCCAGCAGCCAAGTCTTACTAGCGGGAGAGGGAGCCAAAAACATTCAGTACTTC. This rearrangement joins TRBV4-2 to TRBJ2-4; 11 bases map to TRBD2. The CDR3 has 19 amino acids. J lost 0 bases, V lost 1 base, and 8 bases had no gene match. CDR1 and CDR2 from the germline V gene are LGHNA and YNFKEQ.

This chain connects TRBV19 to TRBJ2-2; a possible D gene is TRBD2 (6 bases). Deletions cut 7 bases from V and 0 bases from J, with 12 bases between. The CDR3 runs to 15 residues. The germline V gene encodes CDR1 LNHDA and CDR2 SQIVND (reference sequence). The CDR3 loop reads CASKKGGSNTGELFF. In DNA form, the CDR3 reads TGTGCCAGTAAAAAGGGAGGTTCGAACACCGGGGAGCTGTTTTTT.

The chain carries TRBV5-5 and TRBJ2-7; D is possibly TRBD1 (6 bases). Trimming removed 4 bases at V and 7 bases at J, with 12 bases between. CDR3 size: 12 residues. Germline values: CDR1 SGHKS, CDR2 YYEKEE (reference sequence). The CDR3 sequence: CASSLTGEEQYF. The CDR3 nucleotides read TGTGCCAGCAGCCTGACAGGTGAAGAGCAGTACTTC.

The V and J genes are TRBV7-9 and TRBJ1-6, with a weak D call TRBD1 (6 bases). Germline V gives CDR1 SEHNR, CDR2 FQNEAQ (reference sequence). The CDR3 runs 15 residues. V was shortened by 3 bases and J by 7 bases, with 13 bases between the two germline ends. The CDR3 here is CASSLVGTTNSPLHF. The CDR3 DNA follows: TGTGCCAGCAGCTTGGTGGGGACAACCAATTCACCCCTCCACTTT. The full variable domain, with the rest looked up from reference TRBV7-9 and TRBJ1-6, is DTGVSQNPRHKITKRGQNVTFRCDPISEHNRLYWYRQTLGQGPEFLTYFQNEAQLEKSRLLSDRFSAERPKGSFSTLEIQRTEQGDSAMYLCASSLVGTTNSPLHFGNGTRLTVT.

CDR3 sequence: CASSLGAGPLYEQYF. CDR3 DNA sequence: TGTGCCAGCAGCTTGGGGGCGGGTCCTCTCTACGAGCAGTACTTC. V gene TRBV5-4 combines with J gene TRBJ2-7; D possibly corresponds to TRBD2 (5 bases). Per the germline V gene, CDR1 is SGHNT and CDR2 is YYREEE (reference sequence). The ends were cut back, 0 bases at V and 3 bases at J, with 13 bases in the middle. This CDR3 is built from 15 residues.

This clone was seen a single time. V and J are TRBV12-3 or TRBV12-4 and TRBJ2-3; a possible D gene is TRBD2 (7 bases). Trimming left V 6 bases short and J 7 bases short, with 14 bases between. CDR3 size: 13 residues. The CDR3 coding sequence is TGTGCCAGCAGCCTCGGGGGGCCTAATACGCAGTATTTT. Its protein product is CASSLGGPNTQYF.

The CDR3 protein is CASKTGPAYEQYF. The CDR3, as DNA: TGTGCCAGCAAAACAGGGCCTGCCTACGAGCAGTACTTC. The chain combines TRBV6-5 with TRBJ2-7, with D perhaps matching TRBD1 (6 bases). In germline, CDR1 is MNHEY, CDR2 SVGAGI. This CDR3 spans 13 amino acids. Trimming shortened V by 7 bases and J by 2 bases, and 12 bases separated the two germline ends.

V is TRBV28 and J is TRBJ1-6; a weak D match, TRBD1 (5 bases). The germline V gene has CDR1 MDHEN and CDR2 SYDVKM. This CDR3 spans 14 amino acids. V was clipped by 4 bases and J by 7 bases, with 11 bases between them. The CDR3 sequence is CASSSAGKNSPLHF. CDR3 nucleotides: TGTGCCAGCAGTTCTGCAGGGAAAAATTCACCCCTCCACTTT.

The chain has TRBV7-3 and TRBJ2-7; the match to TRBD2 covers 11 bases. Germline CDR1 is SGHTA and CDR2 is FQGTGA. V dropped 2 bases and J dropped 5; count of bases not matched to a gene: 5. This CDR3 contains 15 residues. In DNA form, the CDR3 reads TGTGCCAGCAGCTTAGCACTAGCGGGAGCTAACGAGCAGTACTTC. Protein sequence: CASSLALAGANEQYF.

The chain employs TRBV9 and TRBJ2-2; D is unclear. V was shortened by 0 bases and J by 0 bases, with 3 bases between the two germline ends. This CDR3 has 14 residues. Germline V gives CDR1 SGDLS, CDR2 YYNGEE. The CDR3: CASSVEPNTGELFF. CDR3 DNA sequence: TGTGCCAGCAGCGTAGAGCCGAACACCGGGGAGCTGTTTTTT.